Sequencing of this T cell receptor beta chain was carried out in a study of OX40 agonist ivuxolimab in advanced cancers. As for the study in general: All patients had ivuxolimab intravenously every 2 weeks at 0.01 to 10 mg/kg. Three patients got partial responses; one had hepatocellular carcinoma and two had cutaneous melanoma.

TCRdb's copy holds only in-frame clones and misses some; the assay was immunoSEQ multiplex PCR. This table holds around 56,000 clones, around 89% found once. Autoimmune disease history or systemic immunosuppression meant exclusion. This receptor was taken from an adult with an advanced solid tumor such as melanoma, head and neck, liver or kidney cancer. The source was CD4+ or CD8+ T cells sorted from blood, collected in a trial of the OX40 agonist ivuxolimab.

DNA for the CDR3: TGTGCCTCCGGGAGCGGGAGCTCTGGAAACACCATATATTTT. The encoded protein is CASGSGSSGNTIYF. The gene calls are TRBV30 and TRBJ1-3; D not certain. The V end lost 7 bases, the J end lost 0 bases, and 13 bases lay between the germline ends. Germline values: CDR1 GTSNPN, CDR2 SVGIG (reference sequence). CDR3 length: 14 residues.